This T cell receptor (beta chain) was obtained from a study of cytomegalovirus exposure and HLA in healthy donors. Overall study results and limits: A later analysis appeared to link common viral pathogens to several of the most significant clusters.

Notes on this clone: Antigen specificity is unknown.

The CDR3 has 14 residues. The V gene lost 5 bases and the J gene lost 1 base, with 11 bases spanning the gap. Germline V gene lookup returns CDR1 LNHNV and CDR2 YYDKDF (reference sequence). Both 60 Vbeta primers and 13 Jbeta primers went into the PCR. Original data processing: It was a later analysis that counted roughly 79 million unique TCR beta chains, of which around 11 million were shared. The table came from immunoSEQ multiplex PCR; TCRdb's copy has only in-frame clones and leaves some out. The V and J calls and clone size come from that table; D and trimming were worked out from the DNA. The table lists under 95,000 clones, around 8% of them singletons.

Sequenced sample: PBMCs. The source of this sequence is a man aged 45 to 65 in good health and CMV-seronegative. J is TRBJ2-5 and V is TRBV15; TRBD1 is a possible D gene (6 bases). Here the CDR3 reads CATSLGGTQETQYF. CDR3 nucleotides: TGTGCCACCAGCCTAGGGGGAACCCAAGAGACCCAGTACTTC.